Below, one T cell receptor (beta chain) is given with its context. The antigen is undetermined. Both 60 Vbeta primers and 13 Jbeta primers went into the PCR. The table came from immunoSEQ multiplex PCR; TCRdb's copy has only in-frame clones and leaves some out. The data hold around 97,000 clones, with roughly three quarters observed a single time. The sample originates from a study of cytomegalovirus exposure and HLA in healthy donors. General study points: The authors later found TCR association rates varying by HLA locus, with DRB1 most and HLA-C fewest. Immune exposure information comprised only CMV serostatus.

The V and J ends lost 2 bases and 6 bases, in that order; junction bases with no gene match: 4. In germline, CDR1 is LNHDA, CDR2 SQIVND (reference sequence). The CDR3 spans 15 residues. The source is a woman aged 18-29 years in good health and CMV-seropositive. The sample was PBMCs. The chain joins TRBV19 to TRBJ2-1; TRBD1 aligns across 10 bases. CDR3: CASSIRQGASNEQFF. As DNA, the CDR3 is TGTGCCAGTAGTATACGACAGGGGGCTAGCAATGAGCAGTTCTTC.